The clone carrying this T cell receptor beta chain was observed a handful of times. Its antigen is not identified. The V gene's germline CDR1 is LGHNA and CDR2 YNFKEQ. The germline V and J ends were trimmed by 6 bases and 3 bases, with 9 bases remaining between them. This CDR3 comprises 13 residues. The entry originates in a study of T-cell memory formation after mild COVID-19. General study results and limits: Those CD4+ clones that contracted were mainly in CM and EM (CD8+ ones in EMRA).

Employing constant-segment primers, 5'RACE generated TCR alpha and TCR beta cDNA libraries bearing sample barcodes and UMIs. TCRdb fed the 5' RACE reads into MiXCR, producing one record per CDR3 protein. Of about 470,000 distinct CDR3 sequences in the sample, around a quarter are singletons; the top ten hold roughly an eighth. This clonotype originated in an adult woman who had mild COVID-19 (a few samples of this study predate the infection). Cell type and time point are not known. Material: PBMCs or a T cell subset sorted from them (not recorded which). The gene calls are TRBV4-2 and TRBJ2-4, with D perhaps being TRBD1 or TRBD2 (5 bases each). Here the CDR3 reads CASRGTDKNIQYF. CDR3 DNA sequence: TGTGCCAGCAGGGGGACGGACAAAAACATTCAGTACTTC.